This T cell receptor (delta chain) was sequenced for a study of gamma-delta chains in newborns, infants, children. Background on the study: Microbial exposure reportedly drives polyclonal innate γδ T cell expansion after birth.

This clone turned up a few times. The TCRdb protein comes from a much larger clone and disagrees with this DNA's translation at residue 13, likely due to a read error; the protein given here is derived from the DNA. Other nucleotide sequences from this sample produce the same CDR3. TCRdb reanalysed the reads with CATT. This sample has 6,900 or so delta-chain clones, with 2% to 2.5% found just once. Germline assignment: CDR1 GEAIGNYY and CDR2 EKD. The CDR3 runs 18 residues. The receptor's source is a child who was a newborn, infant or young child, either healthy, febrile or measles-vaccinated (not recorded which). Sequencing was carried out using blood. The chain has TRDV2 and TRDJ3, with 7 bases identical to TRDD3. In DNA form, the CDR3 reads TGTGCCTGTGACACTGGATGGGGGAGCTCCTGGGACGCCCGACAGATGTTTTTC. Amino acid sequence: CACDTGWGSSWDARQMFF.